The present T cell receptor beta chain was sequenced within a study of blood T cell repertoires in COVID-19 (dated by TCRdb to 2020 to 2021). For the study in its entirety: Samples covering the acute and convalescent phases of COVID-19 were provided by collaborators in the United States, Italy and Spain. The prospective study material was composed of cDNA or gDNA derived from T cells, B-cell-depleted T cells, or PBMCs. Subjects who had been exposed to COVID-19, were actively infected with it, or had recovered from it provided the deeply sampled blood TCRbeta repertoires that made up the dataset. The repertoires were made available in a free public database intended to serve as a resource for research on the immune response to SARS-CoV-2. The samples were drawn from two sources: the first 160 participants of the ongoing ImmuneRACE study, and fewer than 1,500 subjects contributed by 6 global collaborators. Nearly every sample came with metadata listing a de-identified subject ID, COVID-19 status, age in years and sex. Where available, HLA class I and class II types were taken from metadata supplied by the sample provider and were not determined by assay-based typing.

Measured from the cysteine to the phenylalanine, the CDR3 is 15 residues long. Only the CDR3 DNA is retained, 45 bases long and in frame from the first base. From the germline V gene (reference sequence), CDR1 is MNHEY and CDR2 is SMNVEV. At the junction V is shortened by 6 bases and J by 1 base, with 16 bases in between. The immunoSEQ Assay, a bias-controlled multiplex PCR, was used to amplify TCRbeta CDR3 regions from genomic DNA. The original pipeline was this. The number of nucleated cells in each sample was estimated from the amplification of reference gene primers within the assay. To quantify the absolute abundance of each unique TCRbeta CDR3 rearrangement, sequence reads were collapsed and filtered. For each sample, productive Simpson clonality was calculated by taking the square root of Simpson's diversity index across productive rearrangements. TCRdb re-hosts the immuneACCESS table, in-frame sequences only. Its copies lack some clones; in the studies checked, an unresolved V gene accounts for under half of them, and the cause for the rest is not known. V, J and clone size derive from that table, while D and trimming were established from the DNA sequence. The sample yields about 130,000 clones; about 79% were counted once. The leading ten clones occupy roughly 9.2% of the sample.

As to this clone: The target of this receptor is not known. Base quality data are lacking; no much larger clone is found one base away.

What the work shows at the level of the full study, not this receptor alone: How much clinical and demographic metadata was included differed by source and by participant, and the metadata was provided uncurated.

Participants in the prospective study were enrolled through a virtual design, were aged about 18 to 100 years, and lived in under 25 United States geographic areas. Cohort assignment in the prospective study relied on participant-reported clinical history from a screening survey and a study questionnaire. Recovered participants in ImmuneRACE Cohort 3 were defined by two consecutive negative NP/OP PCR tests, clearance by a healthcare professional, or resolution of symptoms. Each participant in the prospective study had whole blood, serum and a nasopharyngeal or oropharyngeal swab collected by mobile phlebotomists. Over an approximately 2-month period, participants in the prospective study had the option of providing additional blood draws and questionnaires. Prospective study blood samples were shipped either frozen or at room temperature before DNA extraction.

The sample taken for sequencing was PBMCs or T cells enriched from blood (not recorded which). The clonotype comes from a man in his fifties or sixties who had recovered from COVID-19. This sequence uses TRBV27 and TRBJ2-7, and possibly TRBD1, on 5 matching bases. The DNA reads as follows: TGTGCCAGCAGGCCTTTGGCAGGGCTTTCCTACGAGCAGTACTTC. This sequence encodes CASRPLAGLSYEQYF.